This TCR beta chain derives from a study of cytomegalovirus exposure and HLA in healthy donors. Study-level findings and limits: Published work reported that the classifier diagnosed cytomegalovirus status with high specificity and sensitivity. The investigators catalogued 164 TCR beta chains as cytomegalovirus-associated.

Produced via immunoSEQ multiplex PCR; TCRdb's table is partial and in-frame only. Of about 150,000 clones listed, approximately 86% are singletons. A word on this clone: Its antigen is still unknown.

CDR3 length: 15 residues. V was clipped by 3 bases and J by 8 bases, with 16 bases between them. Germline V gene data show CDR1 as KGHSH and CDR2 as LQKENI. Sequencing input: PBMCs. The sequence was collected from a man in his late teens or twenties in good health and CMV-seropositive. The chain combines TRBV18 with TRBJ1-4; D is ambiguous. CDR3 DNA sequence: TGTGCCAGCTCACCTGTGGAGGTTACGGCGGAAAAACTGTTTTTT. This translates into CASSPVEVTAEKLFF.